The 21 T cell receptor beta chains in this list originate from one sample, sequenced in a study of beta chain features in type 1 diabetes. What was sequenced were expressed TCRB transcripts, since all of the isolated RNA had been reverse transcribed. TCRdb's copy holds only in-frame clones and misses some; the assay was immunoSEQ multiplex PCR. The profile shows tens of thousands of clones, around 70% of them singletons. These receptors have no identified antigens. General study findings and limits: TCRB CDR3 length was moderately but significantly reduced in all four CD4+ subsets of Type 1 diabetes patients.

Sequenced input: Tregs from blood. Every receptor here comes from a woman under 30 with type 1 diabetes.

This clone was counted only a few times. V gene TRBV4-2 combines with J gene TRBJ1-2; 8 nucleotides match TRBD1. The CDR3 extends over 17 amino acids. Germline loops: CDR1 LGHNA, CDR2 YNFKEQ. J gave up 8 bases and V 0 bases, and 14 bases lay outside the gene matches. CDR3 nucleotides: TGTGCCAGCAGCCAAGATCCCGGACAGGGTGGGGTATTGGGCTACACCTTC. It translates to CASSQDPGQGGVLGYTF.

V gene TRBV7-9 combines with J gene TRBJ1-5, with a tentative D call TRBD1 (6 bases). V shed 5 bases and J shed 4 bases, with 12 bases lying between them. CDR1 is SEHNR, CDR2 FQNEAQ, per germline (reference sequence). There are 14 residues in the CDR3. As DNA, the CDR3 is TGTGCCAGCAGCGCGGACAGTAGGAATCAGCCCCAGCATTTT. Amino acids: CASSADSRNQPQHF.

The chain is built from TRBV2 and TRBJ1-5, with 8 bases that match TRBD1. The CDR3 consists of 12 residues. CDR1 and CDR2 from the germline V gene are SNHLY and FYNNEI. Trimming cost V 5 bases and J 15 bases; bases outside gene matches: 9. For the CDR3, the DNA is TGTGCCAGCAGTAGGGACAGGAGCGATCCGCATTTT. Encoded protein: CASSRDRSDPHF.

V and J are TRBV7-8 and TRBJ1-4, with D possibly matching TRBD1 (6 bases). This CDR3 is 14 amino acids long. Trimming removed 5 bases from V and 7 bases from J, with 14 bases in between. Germline V gene lookup returns CDR1 SGHVS and CDR2 FQNEAQ. As DNA, the CDR3 is TGTGCCAGCAGCCCACCAGGGGCAGGTGAAAAACTGTTTTTT. Translating gives CASSPPGAGEKLFF.

The rearrangement links TRBV11-2 to TRBJ2-3, with 9 bases that match TRBD2. The V gene's germline CDR1 is SGHAT and CDR2 FQNNGV. The CDR3 totals 16 residues. V lost 2 bases and J lost 2; bases outside the gene matches: 5. The DNA of the CDR3 is TGTGCCAGCAGCTTACCTAGCGGGACCTTCACAGATACGCAGTATTTT. Translating it yields CASSLPSGTFTDTQYF.

The chain combines TRBV5-1 with TRBJ2-3; no definite D call. CDR3 length: 13 residues. CDR1 is SGHRS, CDR2 YFSETQ, per germline. V was trimmed by 1 base and J by 2 bases, leaving 5 bases between them. CDR3 region: CASSLPITDTQYF. As DNA, the CDR3 is TGCGCCAGCAGCTTGCCTATCACAGATACGCAGTATTTT.

The J gene is TRBJ1-1, the V gene TRBV7-9; D unclear. This CDR3 comprises 10 residues. Germline V CDR1 and CDR2: SEHNR, FQNEAQ (reference sequence). Trimming took off 4 bases at V and 7 bases at J, with 4 bases between the two ends. The CDR3 spells CASSYGEAFF. The CDR3 DNA follows: TGTGCCAGCAGCTACGGTGAAGCTTTCTTT.

This clone was seen more than once but under ten times. J is TRBJ2-7 and V is TRBV28; 9 nucleotides match TRBD1. Germline CDR1 reads MDHEN; CDR2 reads SYDVKM. CDR3 size: 12 residues. V was pared by 5 bases and J by 4 bases, with 0 bases of the junction left unmatched. CDR3 bases: TGTGCCAGCAGTGGACAGGGGTACGAGCAGTACTTC. This translates into CASSGQGYEQYF. Using reference TRBV28 and TRBJ2-7 for the parts outside the CDR3, the full variable domain is DVKVTQSSRYLVKRTGEKVFLECVQDMDHENMFWYRQDPGLGLRLIYFSYDVKMKEKGDIPEGYSVSREKKERFSLILESASTNQTSMYLCASSGQGYEQYFGPGTRLTVT.

The V call is TRBV20-1, the J call TRBJ2-7, with 8 bases matching TRBD1. Germline V gene lookup returns CDR1 DFQATT and CDR2 SNEGSKA (reference sequence). The CDR3 consists of 11 residues. In nucleotides, the CDR3 is TGCAGCGTGACAGGGGCCTACGAGCAGTACTTC. Its translation: CSVTGAYEQYF.

This clone was observed a handful of times. This chain connects TRBV7-3 to TRBJ2-3; D is unresolved. CDR1 SGHTA and CDR2 FQGTGA come from the germline V gene. V gave up 3 bases and J gave up 3 bases, with 7 bases separating them. This CDR3 is built from 13 residues. For the CDR3, the DNA is TGTGCCAGCAGCTTTGACTGGACAGATACGCAGTATTTT. Its protein is CASSFDWTDTQYF.

J is TRBJ2-3 and V is TRBV6-1, with D maybe TRBD2 (5 bases). The CDR3 extends over 13 amino acids. Between the trimmed V and J ends, which lost 8 bases and 2 bases, there was a span of 11 bases. Germline CDR1 is MNHNS and CDR2 is SASEGT. The CDR3 DNA reads as TGTGCCAGCGAGGGAGTCTTCACAGATACGCAGTATTTT. Translation: CASEGVFTDTQYF.

V is TRBV30 and J is TRBJ2-3, with a tentative D call TRBD2 (5 bases). V was pared by 4 bases and J by 0 bases, with 14 bases between. Looked up from germline, CDR1 is GTSNPN and CDR2 is SVGIG (reference sequence). The CDR3 is made up of 15 amino acids. The CDR3 DNA sequence: TGTGCCTGGAAATTGGGCGGGTCTAGCACAGATACGCAGTATTTT. It codes for CAWKLGGSSTDTQYF.

This clone was counted between two and nine times. The chain employs TRBV5-8 and TRBJ2-5; possibly TRBD2 for D (6 bases). Gene TRBJ2-7 matches the end of the DNA better, so the J call may be wrong. The CDR3 totals 14 residues. The germline CDR1 and CDR2 sequences are SGHTS and YDEGEE. CDR3 residues: CASSPGARRDEQYF. Written as DNA, the CDR3 is TGTGCCAGCAGCCCCGGGGCCCGGAGGGACGAGCAGTACTTC.

A single count supports this clone. This chain uses TRBV28 with TRBJ1-5, with 9 bases fitting TRBD1. V was clipped by 4 bases and J by 4 bases; unmatched bases: 8. This CDR3 region has 16 residues. Germline V gene data show CDR1 as MDHEN and CDR2 as SYDVKM. CDR3 region: CASSSPGQGTNQPQHF. CDR3 in DNA: TGTGCCAGCAGTTCGCCGGGACAGGGTACTAATCAGCCCCAGCATTTT.

This clone was seen a handful of times. The rearrangement uses TRBV4-2 and TRBJ2-5, with TRBD2 as a possible D gene (6 bases). V was clipped by 0 bases and J by 9 bases, with 20 bases between them. This CDR3 contains 16 residues. The germline V gene has CDR1 LGHNA and CDR2 YNFKEQ. This CDR3 reads CASSQDQLNRGGAQYF. The DNA for the CDR3 is TGTGCCAGCAGCCAAGATCAGTTAAATCGCGGAGGGGCCCAGTACTTC.

In the case of this clone: This sample also contains other DNA sequences that code for the same CDR3. This chain uses TRBV4-3 with TRBJ2-5; tentatively, D is TRBD2 (6 bases). V gave up 0 bases and J gave up 5 bases, with 13 bases separating them. The CDR3 is 15 amino acids. CDR1 is LGHNA and CDR2 is YSLEER in the germline V gene. The CDR3 DNA reads as TGCGCCAGCAGCCAAGATCTAGGACTAAAGGAGACCCAGTACTTC. Its translation is CASSQDLGLKETQYF.

The chain couples TRBV7-2 to TRBJ1-4; TRBD1 matches at 9 bases. The CDR3 has 15 residues. The germline V gene has CDR1 SGHTA and CDR2 FQGNSA. V lost 5 bases, J lost 8 bases, and 9 bases stayed unmatched. This CDR3 is CASSAGGQGGEKLFF. In DNA form, the CDR3 reads TGTGCCAGCAGCGCCGGGGGACAGGGAGGCGAAAAACTGTTTTTT.

This chain links TRBV7-2 with TRBJ1-3; no clear D gene. The CDR3 is 16 residues long. Trimming took off 7 bases at V and 0 bases at J, with 16 bases between the two ends. Looked up from germline, CDR1 is SGHTA and CDR2 is FQGNSA. This CDR3 is CASKAGGGNSGNTIYF. In nucleotides, the CDR3 is TGTGCCAGCAAGGCAGGTGGAGGCAACTCTGGAAACACCATATATTTT.

As for this clone: At one end the junction does not follow the germline gene, possibly because of a read error. The chain recombines TRBV7-7 with TRBJ2-5, with 14 bases lining up with TRBD2. This CDR3 has 17 amino acids. Germline V gives CDR1 SSHAT, CDR2 FNYEAQ (reference sequence). The CDR3 sequence: CASSQWDPGTSGGTQYF. CDR3 DNA: TGTGCTAGCAGTCAATGGGACCCCGGGACTAGCGGGGGGACCCAGTACTTC. The full variable domain, completed using reference TRBV7-7 and TRBJ2-5, is GAGVSQSPRYKVTKRGQDVTLRCDPISSHATLYWYQQALGQGPEFLTYFNYEAQPDKSGLPSDRFSAERPEGSISTLTIQRTEQRDSAMYRCASSQWDPGTSGGTQYFGPGTRLLVL.

This chain joins TRBV7-9 and TRBJ2-1; 11 bases map to TRBD2. There are 15 residues in the CDR3. J lost 6 bases, V lost 2 bases, and 3 bases had no gene match. CDR1 and CDR2 from the germline V gene are SEHNR and FQNEAQ (reference sequence). This chain's CDR3 is CASSLTSGSVNEQFF. Written as DNA, the CDR3 is TGTGCCAGCAGCTTAACTAGCGGGAGTGTCAATGAGCAGTTCTTC.

The chain couples TRBV6-5 to TRBJ2-7; 7 bases match TRBD1. Germline values: CDR1 MNHEY, CDR2 SVGAGI. The CDR3 is 15 amino acids. V was pared by 6 bases and J by 2 bases, with 10 bases of the junction left unmatched. The CDR3 region has the DNA TGTGCCAGCAGCCGCGAGGACAGGTCCCCCTACGAGCAGTACTTC. The encoded protein is CASSREDRSPYEQYF.